This section outlines one TCR beta chain sequence together with its context. Its antigen is not known. Produced via immunoSEQ multiplex PCR; TCRdb's table is partial and in-frame only. The top ten clones hold approximately 15% of a sample with tens of thousands of clones, around 82% of them seen once. Trimming removed 5 bases at V and 5 bases at J, with 7 bases between. This CDR3 region has 12 residues. The V gene's germline CDR1 is MNHNY and CDR2 SVGAGI (reference sequence). The data stem from a study of Ad26.COV2.S vaccination and SARS-CoV-2 variants. Study-wide results and limits: In vaccinated individuals, spike-specific CD8+ and CD4+ T cell responses reportedly displayed substantial breadth. Spike-specific TCR breadth was greater after Ad26.COV2.S than placebo.

V gene TRBV6-6 combines with J gene TRBJ1-5, with no clear D. This specimen consisted of peripheral blood, obtained after recovery from COVID-19. The TCR comes from a human donor who had recovered from COVID-19. CDR3 amino acids: CASSDGDQPQHF. CDR3 DNA: TGTGCCAGCAGTGACGGGGATCAGCCCCAGCATTTT.